The 32 T cell receptor beta chains below were found in one sample sequenced in a study of blood T cell repertoires in COVID-19. Some clones are missing from TCRdb's copy, which holds only in-frame ones; the method was immunoSEQ multiplex PCR. The top ten clones hold 5% to 6% of a sample with some 140,000 clones, roughly 83% of them seen once. Sequenced material: PBMCs or T cells enriched from blood (not recorded which). All receptors come from a man in his forties with acute COVID-19.

The chain couples TRBV11-3 to TRBJ2-1; D is possibly TRBD2 (6 bases). V was clipped by 5 bases and J by 4 bases, with 15 bases between them. Germline assignment: CDR1 SGHNT and CDR2 YENEEA. This CDR3 region has 15 residues. The DNA of the CDR3 is TGTGCCAGCAGCCCCCCGGATCGGGGGTACAATGAGCAGTTCTTC. Translation: CASSPPDRGYNEQFF.

The chain is built from TRBV28 and TRBJ1-4; TRBD1 matches 7 bases. The CDR3 extends over 14 amino acids. From germline, CDR1 is MDHEN and CDR2 SYDVKM. With 6 bases clipped from V and 7 bases from J, the junction kept 8 bases outside the gene matches. CDR3 protein: CASSATGASEKLFF. In nucleotides, the CDR3 is TGTGCCAGCAGCGCTACAGGGGCGAGTGAAAAACTGTTTTTT.

This chain uses TRBV30 with TRBJ2-5; 7 bases match TRBD1. Unmatched junction bases numbered 1, after V lost 1 base and J lost 5 bases. This CDR3 comprises 12 residues. From germline, CDR1 is GTSNPN and CDR2 SVGIG (reference sequence). The CDR3: CAWSARGETQYF. In DNA form, the CDR3 reads TGTGCCTGGAGTGCCAGGGGGGAGACCCAGTACTTC.

As DNA, the CDR3 is TGTGCCAGTAGTATTCAGGGTACTCAGCCCCAGCATTTT. Protein product: CASSIQGTQPQHF. The V and J genes are TRBV19 and TRBJ1-5; weak D call: TRBD1 (5 bases). The CDR3 covers 13 residues. Trimming took 3 bases from V and 6 from J, leaving 9 bases between them. Germline CDR1 and CDR2: LNHDA and SQIVND (reference sequence).

For the CDR3, the DNA is TGTGCCAGCTCATCCACCTATCGACAGGGCCCCGTCTCGGTGGAAGATACGCAGTATTTT. Translation: CASSSTYRQGPVSVEDTQYF. The rearrangement joins TRBV18 to TRBJ2-3, with TRBD1 matching 7 bases. This CDR3 is built from 20 residues. V lost 5 bases to trimming and J lost 5 bases; unmatched junction nucleotides: 25. The germline V gene has CDR1 KGHSH and CDR2 LQKENI.

This chain joins TRBV10-1 and TRBJ2-2; D is ambiguous. V was clipped by 2 bases and J by 4 bases, with 5 bases between them. The germline CDR1 and CDR2 sequences are WNHNN and SYGVQD (reference sequence). The CDR3 length is 13 residues. CDR3 bases: TGCGCCAGCAGTGAGACCAGCACCGGGGAGCTGTTTTTT. Translating it yields CASSETSTGELFF.

The CDR3 DNA follows: TGTGCCACCGTAGCGGGGGGGGGATCCGGGGAGCTGTTTTTT. It encodes CATVAGGGSGELFF. V is TRBV10-3 and J is TRBJ2-2, with 11 bases identical to TRBD2. After removal of 10 bases from V and 6 bases from J, the junction contained 7 bases not matched to a gene. The germline gives CDR1 ENHRY, CDR2 SYGVKD. The CDR3 loop spans 14 amino acids.

This clone was seen once. V and J are TRBV4-2 and TRBJ2-7, with D possibly matching TRBD2 (5 bases). V lost 3 bases and J 3 bases, leaving 21 bases between the germline ends. The CDR3 extends over 17 amino acids. Germline lookup yields CDR1 LGHNA and CDR2 YNFKEQ. The CDR3: CASSQAETSSTVYEQYF. The CDR3 bases are TGTGCCAGCAGCCAGGCTGAAACTAGTTCCACGGTCTACGAGCAGTACTTC.

The J gene is TRBJ1-6, the V gene TRBV18, with D perhaps TRBD1 (6 bases). The CDR3 has 14 amino acids. The V and J ends lost 3 bases and 10 bases respectively, with 13 bases between them. The germline CDR1 and CDR2 sequences are KGHSH and LQKENI. CDR3 region: CASSPAGERSPLHF. The CDR3 DNA sequence: TGTGCCAGCTCACCTGCAGGGGAGCGGTCACCCCTCCACTTT.

This sequence joins TRBV19 and TRBJ2-2, with 10 nucleotides matching TRBD2. Germline CDR1 LNHDA, CDR2 SQIVND (reference sequence). The CDR3 contains 16 residues. Germline trimming cut 7 bases from V and 0 bases from J; bases unmatched to any gene: 5. The CDR3 sequence is CASMSGGAPNTGELFF. In DNA, the CDR3 is TGTGCCAGTATGAGCGGGGGGGCCCCGAACACCGGGGAGCTGTTTTTT.

The CDR3 nucleotides are TGTGCCAGCAGCCAAAGACTAGCGGGAGGAACCACAGATACGCAGTATTTT. Translation: CASSQRLAGGTTDTQYF. The chain employs TRBV14 and TRBJ2-3, with TRBD2 matching 13 bases. Unmatched junction bases numbered 4, after V lost 2 bases and J lost 2 bases. CDR1 and CDR2 from the germline V gene are SGHDN and FVKESK. The CDR3 spans 17 residues.

The chain joins TRBV5-1 to TRBJ1-3; D unclear. Trimming removed 3 bases from V and 0 bases from J, with 13 bases in between. CDR3 length: 16 amino acids. Germline V gene data show CDR1 as SGHRS and CDR2 as YFSETQ. This chain's CDR3 is CASSSNDITSGNTIYF. As DNA, the CDR3 is TGCGCCAGCAGCTCTAATGATATCACCTCTGGAAACACCATATATTTT. Supplemented by reference TRBV5-1 and TRBJ1-3, the full variable domain reads KAGVTQTPRYLIKTRGQQVTLSCSPISGHRSVSWYQQTPGQGLQFLFEYFSETQRNKGNFPGRFSGRQFSNSRSEMNVSTLELGDSALYLCASSSNDITSGNTIYFGEGSWLTVV.

This clone appeared a few times. This sequence joins TRBV3-1 (or the pseudogene TRBV3-2) and TRBJ2-1; the D gene is possibly TRBD2 (5 bases). Germline assignment: CDR1 LGHDT and CDR2 YNNKEL (reference sequence). The CDR3 is made up of 13 amino acids. Trimming took off 0 bases at V and 10 bases at J, with 10 bases between the two ends. The CDR3 nucleotides are TGTGCCAGCAGCCAAGATATGGACTTGGAGCAGTTCTTC. It codes for CASSQDMDLEQFF.

The sample holds one count of this clone. At the DNA level, this CDR3 is encoded by other sequences in the same sample as well. In DNA form, the CDR3 reads TGTGCCTGGTCTACAGGGGTTAACACTGAAGCTTTCTTT. Translating gives CAWSTGVNTEAFF. The chain carries TRBV30 and TRBJ1-1; 7 bases match TRBD1. Per germline, CDR1 GTSNPN and CDR2 SVGIG (reference sequence). V was clipped by 5 bases and J by 2 bases; unmatched bases: 5. The CDR3 contains 13 residues.

The rearrangement links TRBV18 to TRBJ1-2, with 9 bases identical to TRBD1. Trimming removed 2 bases from V and 3 bases from J; junction bases left unmatched: 7. This CDR3 contains 16 residues. Germline V gives CDR1 KGHSH, CDR2 LQKENI. As DNA, the CDR3 is TGTGCCAGCTCACCAACCGGGACAGGGTCCGACTATGGCTACACCTTC. It translates to CASSPTGTGSDYGYTF.

The chain has TRBV6-5 and TRBJ2-3; D ambiguous. Germline-derived CDR1 and CDR2 are MNHEY and SVGAGI. V lost 6 bases and J lost 0, with 7 bases in between. The CDR3 length is 13 residues. The CDR3 here is CASRSLSTDTQYF. The CDR3, as DNA: TGTGCCAGCAGGAGCTTGAGCACAGATACGCAGTATTTT.

The CDR3 loop reads CASSPSTMNTGELFF. DNA for the CDR3: TGTGCCAGCAGTCCCTCCACTATGAACACCGGGGAGCTGTTTTTT. This chain joins TRBV2 and TRBJ2-2; no definite D call. CDR1 and CDR2 (germline): SNHLY, FYNNEI. The CDR3 has 15 amino acids. The ends were cut back, 5 bases at V and 1 base at J, with 11 bases in the middle.

The V call is TRBV15, the J call TRBJ1-6, with 7 bases identical to TRBD1. Germline CDR1 is LNHNV and CDR2 is YYDKDF (reference sequence). With V trimmed by 0 bases and J by 10 bases, 9 bases remained unmatched. The CDR3 extends over 16 amino acids. The CDR3 nucleotides are TGTGCCACCAGCAGAGACCTAGGGGGCGTAAACTCACCCCTCCACTTT. Residues: CATSRDLGGVNSPLHF.

The chain couples TRBV2 to TRBJ1-5; D unresolved. CDR3 length: 14 residues. The V end was cut by 7 bases, the J end by 3 bases, with 13 bases between. CDR1 and CDR2 from the germline V gene are SNHLY and FYNNEI. CDR3 amino acids: CASTRTGNNQPQHF. The CDR3 bases are TGTGCCAGCACCAGGACTGGGAACAATCAGCCCCAGCATTTT.

The V call is TRBV19, the J call TRBJ2-1, with 9 bases lining up with TRBD1. CDR1 is LNHDA and CDR2 is SQIVND in the germline V gene (reference sequence). The CDR3 has 15 residues. With V trimmed by 5 bases and J by 4 bases, 6 bases remained unmatched. This CDR3 is CASSPQGQGYNEQFF. DNA for the CDR3: TGTGCCAGTAGTCCCCAGGGACAGGGATACAATGAGCAGTTCTTC.

This chain links TRBV11-2 with TRBJ1-3; 8 bases map to TRBD1. The CDR3 is made up of 16 amino acids. Trimming at V came to 0 bases and at J to 1 base, leaving 2 bases not matched to a gene. Germline V gene data show CDR1 as SGHAT and CDR2 as FQNNGV. This CDR3 is CASSLDRTGSGNTIYF. The DNA of the CDR3 is TGTGCCAGCAGCTTAGACCGGACAGGGTCTGGAAACACCATATATTTT.

This sequence joins TRBV3-1 (or the pseudogene TRBV3-2) and TRBJ1-1; no definite D call. Deletions cut 0 bases from V and 7 bases from J, with 12 bases between. Germline V CDR1 and CDR2: LGHDT, YNNKEL (reference sequence). The CDR3 totals 14 residues. The CDR3, as DNA: TGTGCCAGCAGCCAAGATCTAGATCCGGGTGAAGCTTTCTTT. Translation: CASSQDLDPGEAFF.

The V gene is TRBV6-2 or TRBV6-3, the J gene TRBJ2-3; 8 nucleotides agree with TRBD2. Germline lookup yields CDR1 MNHEY and CDR2 SVGEGT. This CDR3 is built from 16 residues. Unmatched junction bases numbered 8, after V lost 0 bases and J lost 6 bases. The CDR3 nucleotides read TGTGCCAGCAGTTACTCCCCAGCGGGGGTGTGGGATACGCAGTATTTT. Translating it yields CASSYSPAGVWDTQYF.

V and J are TRBV3-1 (or the pseudogene TRBV3-2) and TRBJ2-1, with 8 bases matching TRBD2. The germline V gene has CDR1 LGHDT and CDR2 YNNKEL (reference sequence). The V gene end was trimmed by 4 bases and the J gene end by 1 base; junction bases not matched to a gene: 12. This CDR3 comprises 18 residues. CDR3: CASSPRGGPDISYNEQFF. The CDR3 nucleotides read TGTGCCAGCAGCCCTCGGGGGGGCCCCGATATATCCTACAATGAGCAGTTCTTC.

This chain uses TRBV2 with TRBJ2-3; D not resolved. The CDR3 consists of 13 residues. V was clipped by 3 bases and J by 4 bases, with 8 bases between them. Per the germline V gene, CDR1 is SNHLY and CDR2 is FYNNEI. CDR3: CASSDPLADTQYF. The CDR3 DNA sequence: TGTGCCAGCAGTGACCCGCTAGCAGATACGCAGTATTTT.

This chain joins TRBV7-8 and TRBJ1-4; D possibly corresponds to TRBD1 (5 bases). From germline, CDR1 is SGHVS and CDR2 FQNEAQ. The CDR3 totals 14 residues. V gave up 5 bases and J gave up 5 bases, with 12 bases separating them. The CDR3 nucleotides are TGTGCCAGCAGCCCGGGGGACGGGAATGAAAAACTGTTTTTT. Protein sequence: CASSPGDGNEKLFF.

The chain couples TRBV5-6 to TRBJ1-1; weak D call: TRBD1 (6 bases). Germline V gene lookup returns CDR1 SGHDT and CDR2 YYEEEE. The CDR3 length is 14 residues. V lost 0 bases to trimming and J lost 5 bases, with 11 bases between them. CDR3 nucleotides: TGTGCCAGCAGCTTGGCAGGGGTAGGGACTGAAGCTTTCTTT. This sequence encodes CASSLAGVGTEAFF.

V gene TRBV14 combines with J gene TRBJ2-7; D might be TRBD1 (6 bases). The length of the CDR3 is 13 residues. The V end was cut by 4 bases, the J end by 3 bases, with 10 bases between. CDR1 and CDR2 from the germline V gene are SGHDN and FVKESK. CDR3 sequence: CASSPGQDYEQYF. CDR3 coding DNA: TGTGCCAGCAGCCCGGGACAAGACTACGAGCAGTACTTC. Complete variable domain (other parts from reference TRBV14 and TRBJ2-7): EAGVTQFPSHSVIEKGQTVTLRCDPISGHDNLYWYRRVMGKEIKFLLHFVKESKQDESGMPNNRFLAERTGGTYSTLKVQPAELEDSGVYFCASSPGQDYEQYFGPGTRLTVT.

This clone was counted once. V gene TRBV7-9 combines with J gene TRBJ1-6; TRBD1 matches at 8 bases. The V gene's germline CDR1 is SEHNR and CDR2 FQNEAQ (reference sequence). The CDR3 extends over 19 amino acids. Trimming cost V 4 bases and J 0 bases; bases outside gene matches: 11. Here the CDR3 DNA reads TGTGCCAGCAGCTACCGACAGGGGTGGGGCAGCTCCTATAATTCACCCCTCCACTTT. Translated: CASSYRQGWGSSYNSPLHF. The full variable domain, its missing parts supplied by reference TRBV7-9 and TRBJ1-6, is DTGVSQNPRHKITKRGQNVTFRCDPISEHNRLYWYRQTLGQGPEFLTYFQNEAQLEKSRLLSDRFSAERPKGSFSTLEIQRTEQGDSAMYLCASSYRQGWGSSYNSPLHFGNGTRLTVT.

This clone has just one count. The chain has TRBV30 and TRBJ2-3, with D possibly TRBD2 on 5 matching bases. CDR3 length equals 15 residues. V lost 3 bases and J 0 bases, leaving 13 bases between the germline ends. The germline CDR1 and CDR2 sequences are GTSNPN and SVGIG (reference sequence). The CDR3 nucleotides are TGTGCCTGGAGCCAAGGACGGGGTAGCACAGATACGCAGTATTTT. This codes for CAWSQGRGSTDTQYF. Full variable domain (rest looked up from reference TRBV30 and TRBJ2-3): SQTIHQWPATLVQPVGSPLSLECTVEGTSNPNLYWYRQAAGRGLQLLFYSVGIGQISSEVPQNLSASRPQDRQFILSSKKLLLSDSGFYLCAWSQGRGSTDTQYFGPGTRLTVL.

The chain couples TRBV28 to TRBJ1-1, with D perhaps matching TRBD1 (6 bases). The CDR3 runs 14 residues. The germline gives CDR1 MDHEN, CDR2 SYDVKM. Between the trimmed V and J ends, which lost 5 bases and 6 bases, there was a span of 16 bases. The CDR3 DNA sequence: TGTGCCAGCAGTCCGGCTGGACAGTTACCTGAAGCTTTCTTT. Protein: CASSPAGQLPEAFF.

The V gene is TRBV9, the J gene TRBJ2-1, with TRBD2 as a possible D gene (5 bases). The CDR3 length is 17 residues. The germline V and J ends were trimmed by 1 base and 0 bases, with 14 bases remaining between them. The germline V gene encodes CDR1 SGDLS and CDR2 YYNGEE. CDR3 residues: CASSVSMAGSSYNEQFF. CDR3 DNA: TGTGCCAGCAGCGTATCCATGGCTGGGAGCTCCTACAATGAGCAGTTCTTC.